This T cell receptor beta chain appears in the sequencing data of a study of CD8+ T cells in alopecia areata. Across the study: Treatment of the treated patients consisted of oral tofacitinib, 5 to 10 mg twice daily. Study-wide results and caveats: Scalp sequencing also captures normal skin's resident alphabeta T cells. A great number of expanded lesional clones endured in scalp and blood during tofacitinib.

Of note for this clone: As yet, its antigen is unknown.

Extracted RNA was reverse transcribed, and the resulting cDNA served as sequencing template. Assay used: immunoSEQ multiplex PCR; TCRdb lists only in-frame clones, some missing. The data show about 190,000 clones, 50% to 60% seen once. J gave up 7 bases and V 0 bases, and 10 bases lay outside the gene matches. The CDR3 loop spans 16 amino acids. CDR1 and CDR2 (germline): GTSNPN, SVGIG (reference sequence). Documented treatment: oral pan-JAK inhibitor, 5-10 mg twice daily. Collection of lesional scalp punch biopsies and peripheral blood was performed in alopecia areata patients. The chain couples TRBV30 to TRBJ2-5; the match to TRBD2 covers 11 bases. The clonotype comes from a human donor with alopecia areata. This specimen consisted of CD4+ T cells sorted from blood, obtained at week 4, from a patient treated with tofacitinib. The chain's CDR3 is CAWSVPDYSGGGTQYF. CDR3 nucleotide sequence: TGTGCCTGGAGTGTCCCAGATTATAGCGGGGGGGGGACCCAGTACTTC. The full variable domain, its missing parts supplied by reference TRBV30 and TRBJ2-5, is SQTIHQWPATLVQPVGSPLSLECTVEGTSNPNLYWYRQAAGRGLQLLFYSVGIGQISSEVPQNLSASRPQDRQFILSSKKLLLSDSGFYLCAWSVPDYSGGGTQYFGPGTRLLVL.